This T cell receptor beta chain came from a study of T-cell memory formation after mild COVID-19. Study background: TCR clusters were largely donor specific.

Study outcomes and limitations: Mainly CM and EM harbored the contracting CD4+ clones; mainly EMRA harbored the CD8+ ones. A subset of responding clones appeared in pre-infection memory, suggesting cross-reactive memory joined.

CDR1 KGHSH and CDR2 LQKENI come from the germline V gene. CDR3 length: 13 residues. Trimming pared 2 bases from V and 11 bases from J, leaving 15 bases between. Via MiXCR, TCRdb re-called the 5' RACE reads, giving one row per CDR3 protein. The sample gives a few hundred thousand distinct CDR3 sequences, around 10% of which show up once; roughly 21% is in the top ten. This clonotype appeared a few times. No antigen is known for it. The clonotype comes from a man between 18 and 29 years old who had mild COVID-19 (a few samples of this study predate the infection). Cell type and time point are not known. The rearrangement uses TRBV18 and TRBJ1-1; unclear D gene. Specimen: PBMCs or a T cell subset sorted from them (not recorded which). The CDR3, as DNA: TGTGCCAGCTCACCAGGAAGGGCCGAGCAGGCTTTCTTT. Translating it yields CASSPGRAEQAFF. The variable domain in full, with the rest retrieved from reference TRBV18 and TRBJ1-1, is NAGVMQNPRHLVRRRGQEARLRCSPMKGHSHVYWYRQLPEEGLKFMVYLQKENIIDESGMPKERFSAEFPKEGPSILRIQQVVRGDSAAYFCASSPGRAEQAFFGQGTRLTVV.